A selection of T cell receptor beta chains follows, all from one sample in a study of T cells in localized non-small cell lung cancer. This table comes from immunoSEQ multiplex PCR, and its TCRdb copy is limited to in-frame clones, with some not included. This table has 20,000 to 25,000 clones, roughly 91% appearing once. The sample in question was peripheral blood, obtained before any cancer treatment. Every receptor here comes from a male donor older than 55 with stage I lung adenocarcinoma. Both conserved end residues are part of each CDR3. A D gene is named only where the DNA matches it firmly. Clone size is given for some rows only: seen once, a few or many times, or a class if the clone is expanded.

>14|TRBV2|-|-|TRBJ1-5
CASRNREYYQPQHF
TGTGCCAGCCGAAACAGAGAGTACTATCAGCCCCAGCATTTT
>15|TRBV18|TRBD1|-|TRBJ2-1
CASSPGTGGLDEQFF
TGTGCCAGCTCACCCGGGACAGGGGGCTTGGATGAGCAGTTCTTC
>16|TRBV10-3|TRBD1|few|TRBJ2-3
CAISELGTGPTDTQYF
TGTGCCATCAGTGAGTTAGGGACAGGCCCCACAGATACGCAGTATTTT
>14|TRBV10-2|-|-|TRBJ1-1
CASMVGRRNTEAFF
TGCGCCAGCATGGTGGGGCGTCGAAACACTGAAGCTTTCTTT
>20|TRBV7-2|TRBD1|-|TRBJ1-3
CASSLALGGTAGRSGNTIYF
TGTGCCAGCAGCTTAGCGTTAGGGGGGACAGCTGGGAGATCTGGAAACACCATATATTTT
>12|TRBV29-1|-|-|TRBJ2-7
CSVVAGVYEQYF
TGCAGCGTTGTGGCAGGAGTCTACGAGCAGTACTTC
>15|TRBV30|-|once|TRBJ1-3
CAWTDSYSSGNTIYF
TGTGCCTGGACCGATAGCTATAGCTCTGGAAACACCATATATTTT
>13|TRBV6-4|-|-|TRBJ1-1
CASSDGGGTEAFF
TGTGCCAGCAGTGACGGGGGCGGCACTGAAGCTTTCTTT
>14|TRBV27|-|-|TRBJ2-2
CASSSGTYTGELFF
TGTGCCAGCAGTTCCGGGACGTACACCGGGGAGCTGTTTTTT
>16|TRBV28|-|once|TRBJ1-2
CASSTPVRANDGGYTF
TGTGCCAGCAGTACCCCAGTACGGGCGAACGATGGTGGCTACACCTTC
>16|TRBV5-1|-|-|TRBJ2-6
CASSLDTHSGANVLTF
TGCGCCAGCAGCTTGGACACCCACTCTGGGGCCAACGTCCTGACTTTC
>16|TRBV19|-|-|TRBJ1-1
CASSIMGDSLNTEAFF
TGTGCCAGTAGTATAATGGGGGACTCCTTGAACACTGAAGCTTTCTTT
>14|TRBV2|-|-|TRBJ1-1
CASSAQGFGTEAFF
TGTGCCAGCAGCGCACAGGGATTCGGCACTGAAGCTTTCTTT
>13|TRBV19|-|-|TRBJ2-1
CASRQSPDNEQFF
TGTGCCAGTCGCCAGTCTCCTGACAATGAGCAGTTCTTC
>15|TRBV30|TRBD2|few|TRBJ2-7
CAWSVAGGLAVKQYF
TGTGCCTGGAGTGTAGCGGGGGGGCTAGCGGTTAAGCAGTACTTC
>14|TRBV28|-|-|TRBJ1-3
CATSWGLRGNTIYF
TGTGCCACTTCGTGGGGGCTGCGAGGAAACACCATATATTTT
>14|TRBV30|-|-|TRBJ2-7
CAWSTGTYSYEQYF
TGTGCCTGGAGTACCGGGACATACTCCTATGAGCAGTACTTC
>18|TRBV5-4|TRBD2|-|TRBJ2-3
CASSLALAGGPEADTQYF
TGTGCCAGCAGCTTGGCGCTAGCGGGAGGGCCTGAGGCAGATACGCAGTATTTT
>13|TRBV30|-|-|TRBJ2-5
CACWGSVQETQYF
TGTGCCTGTTGGGGGTCGGTTCAAGAGACCCAGTACTTC
>12|TRBV30|-|-|TRBJ2-7
CAWNSGHYEQYF
TGTGCCTGGAACTCGGGCCACTACGAGCAGTACTTC
>15|TRBV19|-|-|TRBJ1-6
CASSSVDGQIAPLHF
TGTGCCAGTAGTTCGGTCGACGGACAAATCGCACCCCTCCACTTT
>14|TRBV27|-|-|TRBJ2-3
CASSPSAGEDTQYF
TGTGCCAGCAGTCCCTCGGCAGGGGAGGATACGCAGTATTTT
>16|TRBV5-6|TRBD1|-|TRBJ1-1
CASSLYSGGMNTEAFF
TGTGCCAGCAGCTTGTATTCAGGGGGCATGAACACTGAAGCTTTCTTT
>14|TRBV5-5|TRBD1|-|TRBJ1-1
CASNNLRGRTEAFF
TGTGCCAGCAACAATCTCAGGGGGAGGACTGAAGCTTTCTTT
>14|TRBV6-6|-|once|TRBJ2-7
CASSTTGTAYEQYF
TGTGCCAGCAGCACTACCGGGACCGCTTACGAGCAGTACTTC
>16|TRBV29-1|TRBD2|-|TRBJ2-1
CSVEGEAGVRYNEQFF
TGCAGCGTTGAAGGAGAAGCGGGAGTAAGGTACAATGAGCAGTTCTTC
>15|TRBV6-4|TRBD2|-|TRBJ2-1
CASKIAGSSYNEQFF
TGTGCCAGCAAAATAGCGGGTAGCTCCTACAATGAGCAGTTCTTC
>13|TRBV19|-|-|TRBJ1-6
CASIGGADSPLHF
TGTGCCAGTATTGGGGGCGCGGATTCACCCCTCCACTTT
>13|TRBV28|TRBD1|-|TRBJ1-2
CASSLSGGGGYTF
TGTGCCAGCAGTTTATCAGGGGGCGGCGGCTACACCTTC
>15|TRBV7-8|TRBD1|-|TRBJ2-5
CASSPRDRGEETQYF
TGTGCCAGCAGCCCACGGGACAGGGGAGAAGAGACCCAGTACTTC
>15|TRBV7-2|TRBD2|-|TRBJ2-1
CASSPGTSVYNEQFF
TGTGCCAGCAGCCCGGGGACTAGCGTATACAATGAGCAGTTCTTC
>15|TRBV19|-|-|TRBJ2-3
CASSIGNRVTDTQYF
TGTGCCAGTAGTATAGGGAACCGGGTTACAGATACGCAGTATTTT
>13|TRBV27|-|once|TRBJ1-1
CASSTTYSTEAFF
TGTGCCAGCAGTACCACATACTCCACTGAAGCTTTCTTT
>11|TRBV7-2|-|once|TRBJ2-5
CASSAAETQYF
TGTGCCAGCAGCGCGGCCGAGACCCAGTACTTC
>14|TRBV28|-|-|TRBJ1-4
CASSSTGVNEKLFF
TGTGCCAGCAGTTCGACGGGAGTTAATGAAAAACTGTTTTTT
>15|TRBV2|TRBD2|-|TRBJ2-2
CASRRLAGASGELFF
TGTGCCAGCAGGAGACTAGCGGGAGCTTCCGGGGAGCTGTTTTTT
>16|TRBV5-6|TRBD2|-|TRBJ2-7
CASSKTSLVPSYEQYF
TGTGCCAGCAGCAAGACTAGCCTCGTTCCCTCCTACGAGCAGTACTTC
>14|TRBV10-3|-|-|TRBJ1-3
CAISEGLWGNTIYF
TGTGCCATCAGTGAAGGCTTGTGGGGAAACACCATATATTTT
>15|TRBV19|-|-|TRBJ2-2
CASSIGLTATGELFF
TGTGCCAGTAGTATAGGATTGACAGCGACCGGGGAGCTGTTTTTT
>14|TRBV5-6|-|-|TRBJ2-2
CASSLGGPAGELFF
TGTGCCAGCAGCTTGGGAGGGCCGGCGGGGGAGCTGTTTTTT
>18|TRBV5-4|TRBD2|-|TRBJ2-1
CASSWTTSGRASGNEQFF
TGTGCCAGCAGCTGGACGACTAGCGGGAGGGCCTCGGGAAATGAGCAGTTCTTC
>13|TRBV19|-|-|TRBJ1-3
CASNTGRGNTIYF
TGTGCCAGTAATACAGGGAGAGGAAACACCATATATTTT
>14|TRBV7-2|-|-|TRBJ1-1
CASSLALVNTEAFF
TGTGCCAGCAGCTTAGCGCTAGTAAACACTGAAGCTTTCTTT
>13|TRBV6-5|-|-|TRBJ2-7
CASSYREGYEQYF
TGTGCCAGCAGTTACAGGGAAGGCTACGAGCAGTACTTC
>16|TRBV7-2|-|-|TRBJ2-2
CASSVSVRANTGELFF
TGTGCCAGCAGCGTGAGTGTCAGGGCGAACACCGGGGAGCTGTTTTTT
>12|TRBV6-6|-|-|TRBJ2-7
CASSYLGPEQYF
TGTGCCAGCAGTTACCTAGGGCCCGAGCAGTACTTC
>14|TRBV9|-|-|TRBJ1-2
CASSPRQDSYGYTF
TGTGCCAGCAGCCCCAGACAGGACTCCTATGGCTACACCTTC
>15|TRBV7-9|-|-|TRBJ2-7
CASSFQAPSSYEQYF
TGTGCCAGCAGCTTTCAGGCCCCTAGCTCCTACGAGCAGTACTTC
>16|TRBV5-4|-|once|TRBJ2-1
CASSSGSRGLHNEQFF
TGTGCCAGCAGCTCCGGGAGTCGGGGACTCCACAATGAGCAGTTCTTC
>17|TRBV4-3|-|-|TRBJ2-2
CASSQRAGTANTGELFF
TGCGCCAGCAGCCAAAGGGCTGGAACCGCGAACACCGGGGAGCTGTTTTTT
>15|TRBV6-1|-|-|TRBJ1-5
CASSVWGNSNQPQHF
TGTGCCAGCAGTGTATGGGGCAATAGCAATCAGCCCCAGCATTTT
>15|TRBV7-2|TRBD2|-|TRBJ2-1
CASSSGTSGGNEQFF
TGTGCCAGCAGCTCCGGGACTAGCGGGGGGAATGAGCAGTTCTTC
>12|TRBV7-9|-|-|TRBJ2-3
CASSLVSDTQYF
TGTGCCAGCAGCTTAGTGTCAGATACGCAGTATTTT
>14|TRBV28|TRBD1|-|TRBJ1-4
CATSGTGAGEKLFF
TGTGCCACCTCCGGGACAGGGGCAGGAGAAAAACTGTTTTTT
>15|TRBV28|-|-|TRBJ2-7
CASSPPQTASYEQYF
TGTGCCAGCAGTCCGCCCCAAACGGCGAGCTACGAGCAGTACTTC